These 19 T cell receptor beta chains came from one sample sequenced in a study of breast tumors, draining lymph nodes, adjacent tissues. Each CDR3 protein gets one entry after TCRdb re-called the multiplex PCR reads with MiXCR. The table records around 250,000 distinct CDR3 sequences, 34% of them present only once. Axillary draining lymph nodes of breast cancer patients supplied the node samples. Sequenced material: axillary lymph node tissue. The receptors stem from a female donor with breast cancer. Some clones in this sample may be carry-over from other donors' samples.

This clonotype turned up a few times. DNA of the CDR3: TGTGCCAGCAGTTCGAGGACTAGCGGCACAGATACGCAGTATTTT. This encodes CASSSRTSGTDTQYF. This sequence joins TRBV27 and TRBJ2-3; 9 bases line up with TRBD2. There are 15 residues in the CDR3. CDR1 and CDR2 from the germline V gene are MNHEY and SMNVEV (reference sequence). With V trimmed by 4 bases and J by 1 base, 3 bases remained unmatched.

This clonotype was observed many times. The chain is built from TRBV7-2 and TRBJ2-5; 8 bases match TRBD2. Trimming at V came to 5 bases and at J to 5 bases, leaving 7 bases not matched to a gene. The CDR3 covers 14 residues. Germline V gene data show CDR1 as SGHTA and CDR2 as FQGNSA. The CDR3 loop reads CASSQSGSKETQYF. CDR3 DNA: TGTGCCAGCAGCCAGAGCGGGAGTAAGGAGACCCAGTACTTC.

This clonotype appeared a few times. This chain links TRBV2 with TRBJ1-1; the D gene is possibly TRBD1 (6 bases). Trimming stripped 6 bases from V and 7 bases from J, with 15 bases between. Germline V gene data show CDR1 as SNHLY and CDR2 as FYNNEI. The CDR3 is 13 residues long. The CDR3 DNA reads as TGTGCCAGCAGAACGGGGGGGGCTGGTGAAGCTTTCTTT. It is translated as CASRTGGAGEAFF.

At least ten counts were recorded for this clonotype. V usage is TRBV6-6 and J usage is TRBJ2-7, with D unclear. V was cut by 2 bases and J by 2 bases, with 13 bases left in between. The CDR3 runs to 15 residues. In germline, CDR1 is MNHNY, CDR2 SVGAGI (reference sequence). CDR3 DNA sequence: TGTGCCAGCAGTTACCCGAACCCCATAACCTACGAGCAGTACTTC. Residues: CASSYPNPITYEQYF.

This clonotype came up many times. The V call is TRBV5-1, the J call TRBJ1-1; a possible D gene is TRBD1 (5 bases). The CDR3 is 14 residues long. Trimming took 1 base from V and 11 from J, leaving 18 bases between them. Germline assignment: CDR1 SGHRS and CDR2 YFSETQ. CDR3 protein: CASSLSGQGLMAFF. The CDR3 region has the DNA TGCGCCAGCAGCTTGAGCGGTCAGGGACTAATGGCTTTCTTT.

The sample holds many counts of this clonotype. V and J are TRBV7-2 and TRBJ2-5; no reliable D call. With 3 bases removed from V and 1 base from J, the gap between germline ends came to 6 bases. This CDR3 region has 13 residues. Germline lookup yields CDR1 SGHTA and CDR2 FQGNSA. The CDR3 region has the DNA TGTGCCAGCAGCTTCGTCGGCCAAGAGACCCAGTACTTC. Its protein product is CASSFVGQETQYF.

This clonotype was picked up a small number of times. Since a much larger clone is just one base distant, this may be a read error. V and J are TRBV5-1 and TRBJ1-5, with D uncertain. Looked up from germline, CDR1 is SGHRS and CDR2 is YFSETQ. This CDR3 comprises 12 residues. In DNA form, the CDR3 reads TGCGCCAGCAGCTTGGAAGGTTGGCCCCACCATTTT. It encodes CASSLEGWPHHF.

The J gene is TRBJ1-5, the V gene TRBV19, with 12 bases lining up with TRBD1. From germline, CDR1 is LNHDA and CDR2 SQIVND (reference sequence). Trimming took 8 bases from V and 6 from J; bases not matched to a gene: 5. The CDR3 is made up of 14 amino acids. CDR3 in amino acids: CASPGTGGIQPQHF. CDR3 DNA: TGTGCCAGTCCCGGGACAGGGGGCATTCAGCCCCAGCATTTT.

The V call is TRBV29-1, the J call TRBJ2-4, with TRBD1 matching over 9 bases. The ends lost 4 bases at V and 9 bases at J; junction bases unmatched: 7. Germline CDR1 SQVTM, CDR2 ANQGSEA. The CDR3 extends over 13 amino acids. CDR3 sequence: CSVGGQGQVIQYF. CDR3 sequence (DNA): TGCAGCGTTGGTGGACAGGGGCAGGTCATTCAGTACTTC.

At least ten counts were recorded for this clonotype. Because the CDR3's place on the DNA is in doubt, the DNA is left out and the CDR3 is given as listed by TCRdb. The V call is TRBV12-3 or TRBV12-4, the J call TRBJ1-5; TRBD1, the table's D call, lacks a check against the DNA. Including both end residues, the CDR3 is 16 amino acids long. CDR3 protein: CASSSSDRGYNQPQHF.

Here the CDR3 DNA reads TGTGCCAGCAAAGGAAGCGGGACTTTCTACGAGCAGTACTTC. This codes for CASKGSGTFYEQYF. The chain is built from TRBV2 and TRBJ2-7, with 7 bases identical to TRBD2. Germline V gene sequence: CDR1 SNHLY, CDR2 FYNNEI. The CDR3 consists of 14 residues. Trimming took 7 bases from V and 3 from J; bases not matched to a gene: 9.

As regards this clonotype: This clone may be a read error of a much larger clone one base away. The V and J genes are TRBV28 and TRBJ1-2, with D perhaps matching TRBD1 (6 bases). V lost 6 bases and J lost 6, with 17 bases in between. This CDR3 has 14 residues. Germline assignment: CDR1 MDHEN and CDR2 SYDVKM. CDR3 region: CASRPPDSYHGYTF. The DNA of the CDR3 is TGTGCCAGCAGACCGCCGGACAGCTACCATGGCTACACCTTC.

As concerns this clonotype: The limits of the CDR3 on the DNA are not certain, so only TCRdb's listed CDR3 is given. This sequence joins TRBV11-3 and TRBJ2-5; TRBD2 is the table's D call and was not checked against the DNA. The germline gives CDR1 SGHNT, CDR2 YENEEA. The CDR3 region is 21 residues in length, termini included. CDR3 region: CASSFYICSARDRKRGETQYF.

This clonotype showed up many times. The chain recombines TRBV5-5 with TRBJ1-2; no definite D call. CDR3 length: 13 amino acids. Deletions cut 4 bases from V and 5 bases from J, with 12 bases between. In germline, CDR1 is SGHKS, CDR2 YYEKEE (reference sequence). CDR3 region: CASSPQPGYGYTF. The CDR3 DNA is TGTGCCAGCAGCCCGCAACCGGGGTATGGCTACACCTTC. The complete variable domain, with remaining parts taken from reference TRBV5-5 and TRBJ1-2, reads DAGVTQSPTHLIKTRGQQVTLRCSPISGHKSVSWYQQVLGQGPQFIFQYYEKEERGRGNFPDRFSARQFPNYSSELNVNALLLGDSALYLCASSPQPGYGYTFGSGTRLTVV.

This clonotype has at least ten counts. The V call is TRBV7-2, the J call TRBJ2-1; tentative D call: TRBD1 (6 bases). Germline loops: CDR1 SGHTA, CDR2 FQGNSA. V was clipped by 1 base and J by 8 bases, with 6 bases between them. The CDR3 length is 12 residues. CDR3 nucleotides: TGTGCCAGCAGCTTAGAGGGGGATGAGCAGTTCTTC. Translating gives CASSLEGDEQFF.

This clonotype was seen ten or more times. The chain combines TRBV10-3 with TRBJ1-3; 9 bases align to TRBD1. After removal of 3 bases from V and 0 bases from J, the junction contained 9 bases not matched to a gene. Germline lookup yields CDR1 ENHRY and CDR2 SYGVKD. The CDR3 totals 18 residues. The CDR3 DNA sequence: TGTGCCATCAGTGATCCGCCGGGGACAGGGTACTCTGGAAACACCATATATTTT. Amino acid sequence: CAISDPPGTGYSGNTIYF.

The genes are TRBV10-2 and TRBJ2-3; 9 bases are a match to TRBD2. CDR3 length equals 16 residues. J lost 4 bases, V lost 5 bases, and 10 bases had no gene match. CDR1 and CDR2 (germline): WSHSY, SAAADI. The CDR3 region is CASSLVAGVGADTQYF. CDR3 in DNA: TGCGCCAGCAGTTTAGTAGCGGGAGTTGGAGCAGATACGCAGTATTTT.

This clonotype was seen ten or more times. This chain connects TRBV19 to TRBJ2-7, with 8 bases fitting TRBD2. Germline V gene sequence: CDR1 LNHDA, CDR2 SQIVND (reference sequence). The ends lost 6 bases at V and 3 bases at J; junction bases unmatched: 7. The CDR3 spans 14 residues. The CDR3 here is CASSVLAEGYEQYF. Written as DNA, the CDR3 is TGTGCCAGTAGCGTACTAGCGGAGGGCTACGAGCAGTACTTC.

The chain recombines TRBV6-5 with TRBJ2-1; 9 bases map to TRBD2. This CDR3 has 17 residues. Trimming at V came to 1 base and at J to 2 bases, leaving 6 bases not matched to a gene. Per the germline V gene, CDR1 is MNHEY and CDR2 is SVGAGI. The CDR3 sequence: CASSYFLAGAPYNEQFF. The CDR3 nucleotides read TGTGCCAGCAGTTACTTTTTAGCGGGGGCACCCTACAATGAGCAGTTCTTC.